This section outlines one T cell receptor (beta chain) sequence together with its context. This sample was taken from a study of shared T cell receptors in the human thymus. CDR3 size: 12 residues. V was cut by 2 bases and J by 5 bases, with 6 bases left in between. CDR1 SNHLY and CDR2 FYNNEI come from the germline V gene. The method was immunoSEQ multiplex PCR; TCRdb's version includes in-frame clones alone and lacks a portion of them. The table records approximately 490,000 clones, around three quarters of them present only once. A further study also used this sample, focusing on human thymus T cells. That investigation notes: The donors were infants in Finland with congenital heart defects, otherwise immunologically healthy. Resections obtained during corrective heart surgery supplied the thymus tissue. Biased V and J segment usage appeared in thymus and peripheral blood. Unrelated individuals reportedly shared highly overlapping thymic TCR repertoires.

The sequence was obtained from a boy under two years old with a congenital heart defect. The J gene is TRBJ2-5, the V gene TRBV2, with D possibly being TRBD2 (5 bases). Specimen: thymocytes. CDR3: CASSETGETQYF. The DNA for the CDR3 is TGTGCCAGCAGTGAAACGGGGGAGACCCAGTACTTC.